The 15 T cell receptor beta chains in this list originate from one sample, sequenced in a study of regulatory T cells in long-lasting Graves disease (dated by TCRdb to the early 2020s). Receptor amplification or capture employed multiplex PCR. The sequencer was an Illumina HiSeq 4000. iRepertoire HTBI primers and Arm-PCR amplification of CDR3 regions were used to construct TCR beta libraries. Clones were called with MiXCR by TCRdb after fastp trimmed the public reads at Q25, and only in-frame beta chains were retained. Records with the same CDR3 protein are collapsed into one entry carrying the most frequent genes and DNA. For this sample the table gives more than 300,000 distinct CDR3 sequences, of which about 18% were detected only once. Approximately 31% of the sample is in the top ten clones. The time point label of this sample denotes: persistent/refractory GD, antithyroid drugs over 5 years with positive TRAb. RNA was extracted from PBMCs in TRIzol for both TCR sequencing and RNA sequencing.

Sequenced material: peripheral blood mononuclear cells (PBMCs), taken when the disease was refractory, from a patient treated with antithyroid drugs. The receptors were sampled from a female donor with Graves disease.

This clonotype was detected many times. V usage is TRBV28 and J usage is TRBJ2-2; 7 positions agree with TRBD1. The J segment lost 2 bases and the V segment lost 0 bases, leaving 15 bases of the junction unmatched. Germline V gene sequence: CDR1 MDHEN, CDR2 SYDVKM. The length of the CDR3 is 20 residues. The CDR3 region is CASSLWRSFGTASNTGELFF. The CDR3 coding sequence is TGTGCCAGCAGTTTATGGCGTAGCTTCGGGACAGCGAGCAACACCGGGGAGCTGTTTTTT.

This clonotype was seen at least ten times. The chain carries TRBV7-2 and TRBJ2-4; 7 bases map to TRBD1. The CDR3 spans 18 residues. Germline assignment: CDR1 SGHTA and CDR2 FQGNSA. Unmatched junction bases numbered 13, after V lost 5 bases and J lost 0 bases. This CDR3 reads CASSQWASGGPAKNIQYF. The DNA of the CDR3 is TGTGCCAGCAGCCAATGGGCCTCAGGGGGACCAGCCAAAAACATTCAGTACTTC.

The chain recombines TRBV18 with TRBJ1-1, with 8 bases that match TRBD1. The CDR3 is 18 amino acids. Looked up from germline, CDR1 is KGHSH and CDR2 is LQKENI. V dropped 3 bases and J dropped 2; count of bases not matched to a gene: 14. The DNA of the CDR3 is TGTGCCAGCTCACCCGACCAGGGGGCGCCGATCGCTAACACTGAAGCTTTCTTT. It encodes CASSPDQGAPIANTEAFF.

Only a few counts were recorded for this clonotype. The chain links TRBV12-5 to TRBJ2-2; perhaps D is TRBD1 or TRBD2 (5 bases each). Trimming stripped 0 bases from V and 1 base from J, with 18 bases between. The length of the CDR3 is 19 residues. Germline values: CDR1 LGHNT, CDR2 FRNRAP. CDR3 sequence (DNA): TGTGCTAGTGGTTTGGTACTCCCGTTTTGGGGGTTGAACACCGGGGAGCTGTTTTTT. As protein: CASGLVLPFWGLNTGELFF.

About this clonotype: This may be a read error: a much more frequent sequence differs by one nucleotide. The chain carries TRBV19 and TRBJ2-7, with no clear D. The CDR3 consists of 9 residues. The germline V gene encodes CDR1 LNHDA and CDR2 SQIVND (reference sequence). The CDR3 DNA is TGTGCCAGTCCGGCGACAAGAAGCTTC. Protein product: CASPATRSF. Using reference TRBV19 and TRBJ2-7 for the parts outside the CDR3, the full variable domain is DGGITQSPKYLFRKEGQNVTLSCEQNLNHDAMYWYRQDPGQGLRLIYYSQIVNDFQKGDIAEGYSVSREKKESFPLTVTSAQKNPTAFYLCASPATRSFGPGTRLTVT.

This clonotype was counted only a few times. V and J are TRBV20-1 and TRBJ1-1, with 8 bases that match TRBD1. The CDR3 length is 13 residues. Germline V gene lookup returns CDR1 DFQATT and CDR2 SNEGSKA (reference sequence). The V and J ends lost 7 bases and 2 bases, in that order; junction bases with no gene match: 6. In DNA form, the CDR3 reads TGCAGTGTTGGACAGGGTGGAAACACTGAAGCTTTCTTT. This gives the protein CSVGQGGNTEAFF.

This clonotype was counted a few times. J is TRBJ1-2 and V is TRBV2, with TRBD1 identical over 9 bases. Losses at the gene ends were 7 bases for V and 8 bases for J; bases not matched to a gene: 5. CDR1 is SNHLY, CDR2 FYNNEI, per germline. The CDR3 runs to 12 residues. CDR3 bases: TGTGCCAGCACGGGACAGGGTGAGGGCTACACCTTC. Translation gives CASTGQGEGYTF.

In this sample, this clonotype turned up many times. The chain recombines TRBV15 with TRBJ1-5; TRBD1 might be the D (6 bases). Trimming took 3 bases from V and 1 from J, leaving 22 bases between them. Germline assignment: CDR1 LNHNV and CDR2 YYDKDF (reference sequence). This CDR3 is 19 amino acids long. DNA for the CDR3: TGTGCCACCAGCAGTTCCTGGGCAGGGGCGAGAGGAAGCAATCAGCCCCAGCATTTT. Its translation is CATSSSWAGARGSNQPQHF. Full variable domain (remainder filled in from reference TRBV15 and TRBJ1-5): DAMVIQNPRYQVTQFGKPVTLSCSQTLNHNVMYWYQQKSSQAPKLLFHYYDKDFNNEADTPDNFQSRRPNTSFCFLDIRSPGLGDTAMYLCATSSSWAGARGSNQPQHFGDGTRLSIL.

The chain uses TRBV18 and TRBJ1-2; weak D call: TRBD1 (5 bases). CDR3 length: 14 residues. Trimming stripped 0 bases from V and 8 bases from J, with 13 bases between. Germline V CDR1 and CDR2: KGHSH, LQKENI. CDR3 nucleotide sequence: TGTGCCAGCTCACCACCTTTAGGGGTACTGGGCTACACCTTC. This encodes CASSPPLGVLGYTF.

This clonotype was seen more than once but under ten times. The rearrangement uses TRBV20-1 and TRBJ1-5; D might be TRBD1 (5 bases). V shed 0 bases and J shed 4 bases, with 16 bases lying between them. This CDR3 has 16 amino acids. In germline, CDR1 is DFQATT, CDR2 SNEGSKA (reference sequence). The CDR3 is CSARDGGGGSNQPQHF. For the CDR3, the DNA is TGCAGTGCTAGAGATGGCGGGGGAGGGTCTAATCAGCCCCAGCATTTT.

This clonotype has just a few counts. V usage is TRBV5-1 and J usage is TRBJ2-6; no clear D gene. This CDR3 has 14 residues. Germline lookup yields CDR1 SGHRS and CDR2 YFSETQ. Trimming took 1 base from V and 2 from J, leaving 4 bases between them. The CDR3 sequence: CASSLTTGANVLTF. CDR3 DNA sequence: TGCGCCAGCAGCTTGACGACTGGGGCCAACGTCCTGACTTTC.

The chain uses TRBV6-1 and TRBJ2-1, with D possibly being TRBD2 (5 bases). The CDR3 totals 14 residues. CDR1 is MNHNS, CDR2 SASEGT, per germline. Trimming took off 3 bases at V and 2 bases at J, with 8 bases between the two ends. CDR3 nucleotide sequence: TGTGCCAGCAGTGAGAGCGGTACCTACAATGAGCAGTTCTTC. This translates into CASSESGTYNEQFF.

The V and J genes are TRBV19 and TRBJ1-2, with 9 bases fitting TRBD1. The germline CDR1 and CDR2 sequences are LNHDA and SQIVND (reference sequence). V trimming: 9 bases; J trimming: 4 bases; junction bases outside the gene matches: 9. This CDR3 has 14 amino acids. The CDR3 here is CASWDRVSVYGYTF. The DNA for the CDR3 is TGTGCCAGCTGGGACAGGGTGTCCGTCTATGGCTACACCTTC.

This chain joins TRBV6-1 and TRBJ1-1, with D maybe TRBD1 (6 bases). V was shortened by 11 bases and J by 5 bases, with 18 bases between the two germline ends. CDR1 and CDR2 (germline): MNHNS, SASEGT. The CDR3 totals 13 residues. Written as DNA, the CDR3 is TGTGCCGCGGACGGGGGGCTGCGGACTGAAGCTTTCTTT. Translation gives CAADGGLRTEAFF.

This clonotype was counted many times. J is TRBJ1-1 and V is TRBV3-1, with D tentatively TRBD1 (5 bases). The germline V and J ends were trimmed by 4 bases and 4 bases, with 7 bases remaining between them. The CDR3 consists of 12 residues. The germline gives CDR1 LGHDT, CDR2 YNNKEL (reference sequence). CDR3 sequence (DNA): TGTGCCAGCAGCCCGGGGGGCACTGAAGCTTTCTTT. It specifies CASSPGGTEAFF.